This T cell receptor (beta chain) came from a study of blood T cell repertoires in COVID-19. The assay was immunoSEQ multiplex PCR, and TCRdb's table has in-frame clones only and misses some. Here the sample spans 400,000 to 450,000 clones, 80% to 90% being singletons. Trimming stripped 6 bases from V and 7 bases from J, with 10 bases between. Germline V CDR1 and CDR2: MDHEN, SYDVKM. This CDR3 spans 12 amino acids. Sequencing used PBMCs or T cells enriched from blood (not recorded which). This receptor was identified in a man aged 25 to 40 who had recovered from COVID-19. This chain joins TRBV28 and TRBJ1-5; D uncertain. The CDR3 nucleotides read TGTGCCAGCAGCCCCGGCGGCCAGCCCCAGCATTTT. Translation gives CASSPGGQPQHF.